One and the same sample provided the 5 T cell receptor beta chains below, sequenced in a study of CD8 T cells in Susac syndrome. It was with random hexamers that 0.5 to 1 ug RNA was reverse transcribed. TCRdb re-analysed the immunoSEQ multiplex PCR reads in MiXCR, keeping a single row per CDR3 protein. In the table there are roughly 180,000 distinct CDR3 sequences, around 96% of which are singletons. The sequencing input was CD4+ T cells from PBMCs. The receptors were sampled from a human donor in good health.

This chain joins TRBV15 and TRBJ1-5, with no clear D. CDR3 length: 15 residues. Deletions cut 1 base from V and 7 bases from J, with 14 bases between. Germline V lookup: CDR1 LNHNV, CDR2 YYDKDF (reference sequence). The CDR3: CATSRVPLSGQPQHF. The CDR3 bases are TGTGCCACCAGCAGAGTCCCGCTAAGCGGGCAGCCCCAGCATTTT.

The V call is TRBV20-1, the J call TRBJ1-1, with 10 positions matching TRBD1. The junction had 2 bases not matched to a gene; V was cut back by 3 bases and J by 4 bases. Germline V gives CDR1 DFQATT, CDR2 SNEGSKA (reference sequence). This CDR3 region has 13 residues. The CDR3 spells CSASWTGGTEAFF. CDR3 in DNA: TGCAGTGCTAGTTGGACAGGGGGCACTGAAGCTTTCTTT.

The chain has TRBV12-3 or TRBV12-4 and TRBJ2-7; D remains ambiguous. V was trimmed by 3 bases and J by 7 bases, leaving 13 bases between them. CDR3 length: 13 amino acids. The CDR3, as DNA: TGTGCCAGCAGTTTTAACCGGATAGGGGAGCAGTACTTC. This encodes CASSFNRIGEQYF.

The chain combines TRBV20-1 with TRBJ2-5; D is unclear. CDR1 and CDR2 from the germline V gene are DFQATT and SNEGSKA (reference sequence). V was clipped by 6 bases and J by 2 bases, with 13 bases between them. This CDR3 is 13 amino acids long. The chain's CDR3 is CSARRASQETQYF. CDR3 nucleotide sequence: TGCAGTGCCCGGCGTGCCAGTCAAGAGACCCAGTACTTC.

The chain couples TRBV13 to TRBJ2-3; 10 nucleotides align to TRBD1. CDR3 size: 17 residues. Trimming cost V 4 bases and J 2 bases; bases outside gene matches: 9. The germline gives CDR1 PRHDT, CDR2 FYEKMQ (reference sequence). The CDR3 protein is CASSSGQGISFTDTQYF. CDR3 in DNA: TGTGCCAGCAGCTCGGGACAGGGGATCTCTTTCACAGATACGCAGTATTTT.